These 11 T cell receptor beta chains originate from one sample sequenced in a study of blood T cell repertoires in COVID-19. Profiled with immunoSEQ multiplex PCR; TCRdb holds only in-frame clones, not every one. Counted here are roughly 260,000 clones, roughly 86% occurring once; the ten biggest clones make up roughly 9.8%. The sequenced sample was peripheral blood. All receptors come from a man aged 35-49 years who had recovered from COVID-19.

The V gene is TRBV27, the J gene TRBJ2-7, with D unresolved. V was pared by 2 bases and J by 6 bases, with 11 bases between. The CDR3 spans 13 residues. Germline-derived CDR1 and CDR2 are MNHEY and SMNVEV (reference sequence). As DNA, the CDR3 is TGTGCCAGCAGTTTAGGCCCTGTGTCCGAGCAGTACTTC. This translates into CASSLGPVSEQYF.

The V call is TRBV11-2, the J call TRBJ1-2; D unclear. V gave up 0 bases and J gave up 6 bases, with 5 bases separating them. The CDR3 has 12 residues. The germline V gene has CDR1 SGHAT and CDR2 FQNNGV. Written as DNA, the CDR3 is TGTGCCAGCAGCTTAGATCGTGATGGCTACACCTTC. Amino acid sequence: CASSLDRDGYTF.

The chain combines TRBV5-4 with TRBJ2-1; D perhaps matches TRBD2 (5 bases). This CDR3 region has 13 residues. Trimming left V 3 bases short and J 7 bases short, with 11 bases between. Germline V lookup: CDR1 SGHNT, CDR2 YYREEE (reference sequence). CDR3 region: CASSSRRTNEQFF. DNA of the CDR3: TGTGCCAGCAGCTCCAGGAGGACGAATGAGCAGTTCTTC.

The rearrangement joins TRBV11-1 to TRBJ2-7; D is unclear. The CDR3 extends over 11 amino acids. Germline V CDR1 and CDR2: SGHAT, FQDESV (reference sequence). Trimming took 4 bases from V and 3 from J, leaving 4 bases between them. The CDR3 nucleotides read TGTGCCAGCAGCTCTCTCTACGAGCAGTACTTC. This gives the protein CASSSLYEQYF. Combining the CDR3 with reference TRBV11-1 and TRBJ2-7 gives the whole variable domain EAEVAQSPRYKITEKSQAVAFWCDPISGHATLYWYRQILGQGPELLVQFQDESVVDDSQLPKDRFSAERLKGVDSTLKIQPAELGDSAMYLCASSSLYEQYFGPGTRLTVT.

The chain uses TRBV25-1 and TRBJ1-1; D gene unclear. Trimming removed 6 bases at V and 4 bases at J, with 12 bases between. Germline V gene sequence: CDR1 MGHDK, CDR2 SYGVNS. The CDR3 is made up of 13 amino acids. CDR3 bases: TGTGCCAGCAGCAGCGATGAGGTCACTGAAGCTTTCTTT. Translation gives CASSSDEVTEAFF. The full variable domain, its missing parts supplied by reference TRBV25-1 and TRBJ1-1, is EADIYQTPRYLVIGTGKKITLECSQTMGHDKMYWYQQDPGMELHLIHYSYGVNSTEKGDLSSESTVSRIRTEHFPLTLESARPSHTSQYLCASSSDEVTEAFFGQGTRLTVV.

V and J are TRBV21-1 and TRBJ2-3; TRBD2, the table's D call, was not compared with the DNA. TRBV21-1 is a known pseudogene. This CDR3 contains 19 residues. The DNA of the CDR3 is TGTGCCAGCAGCAACCTGCTAGCGGGAGTATATCCCGGCACAGATACGCAGTATTTT. Amino acids: CASSNLLAGVYPGTDTQYF.

This chain uses TRBV19 with TRBJ1-5; D may be TRBD1 (5 bases). Trimming removed 4 bases at V and 1 base at J, with 20 bases between. This CDR3 is built from 18 residues. The V gene's germline CDR1 is LNHDA and CDR2 SQIVND (reference sequence). CDR3 DNA: TGTGCCAGTAGTACCCCCTCGACAGTTACGGACAGCAATCAGCCCCAGCATTTT. Protein product: CASSTPSTVTDSNQPQHF.

The sample holds a few counts of this clone. This chain connects TRBV10-1 to TRBJ2-1; the match to TRBD2 covers 9 bases. The CDR3 is made up of 15 amino acids. After removal of 7 bases from V and 0 bases from J, the junction contained 4 bases not matched to a gene. The V gene's germline CDR1 is WNHNN and CDR2 SYGVQD (reference sequence). The CDR3 sequence is CASKLTSGSYNEQFF. Written as DNA, the CDR3 is TGCGCCAGCAAGTTGACTAGCGGCTCCTACAATGAGCAGTTCTTC.

This rearrangement joins TRBV3-1 (or the pseudogene TRBV3-2) to TRBJ2-1, with 7 bases matching TRBD1. Germline V lookup: CDR1 LGHDT, CDR2 YNNKEL (reference sequence). With 5 bases clipped from V and 1 base from J, the junction kept 5 bases outside the gene matches. The CDR3 consists of 15 residues. In DNA, the CDR3 is TGTGCCAGCAGCAGGGGGCAGAGTTCCTACAATGAGCAGTTCTTC. Its translation is CASSRGQSSYNEQFF.

This clone was detected once. The rearrangement joins TRBV11-2 to TRBJ2-7; D gene unclear. V shed 1 base and J shed 5 bases, with 12 bases lying between them. CDR3 length equals 14 residues. Germline lookup yields CDR1 SGHAT and CDR2 FQNNGV. For the CDR3, the DNA is TGTGCCAGCAGCTTAGTTTTAGCCACCGACGAGCAGTACTTC. Translation: CASSLVLATDEQYF.

The rearrangement uses TRBV5-5 and TRBJ2-7, with TRBD2 matching over 13 bases. CDR3 length equals 19 residues. The J segment lost 1 base and the V segment lost 4 bases, leaving 14 bases of the junction unmatched. Germline V gene lookup returns CDR1 SGHKS and CDR2 YYEKEE (reference sequence). The CDR3 is CASSPTGLAGVTGSYEQYF. DNA of the CDR3: TGTGCCAGCAGCCCAACTGGACTAGCGGGAGTGACGGGGTCCTACGAGCAGTACTTC. Full variable domain (rest looked up from reference TRBV5-5 and TRBJ2-7): DAGVTQSPTHLIKTRGQQVTLRCSPISGHKSVSWYQQVLGQGPQFIFQYYEKEERGRGNFPDRFSARQFPNYSSELNVNALLLGDSALYLCASSPTGLAGVTGSYEQYFGPGTRLTVT.